This T cell receptor beta chain emerged from a study of shared clonotypes between healthy human individuals. Profiling relied on immunoSEQ multiplex PCR, and the TCRdb table lists in-frame clones only, not all of them. The sample consists of some 1.5 million clones, roughly 96% of them appearing once. The CDR3 is made up of 13 amino acids. The germline gives CDR1 MDHEN, CDR2 SYDVKM. V shed 3 bases and J 3 bases; nucleotides not matched to a gene: 2. For this clone: The same CDR3 arises from other DNA sequences in this sample as well.

This TCR derives from a young man in good health. Source material: naive CD4+ T cells sorted from blood. Sample subset: CD45RA+ positively selected. The chain has TRBV28 and TRBJ2-7, with 7 bases aligning to TRBD2. The CDR3, as DNA: TGTGCCAGCAGTTTCGGCGGGAGCTACGAGCAGTACTTC. The encoded protein is CASSFGGSYEQYF.